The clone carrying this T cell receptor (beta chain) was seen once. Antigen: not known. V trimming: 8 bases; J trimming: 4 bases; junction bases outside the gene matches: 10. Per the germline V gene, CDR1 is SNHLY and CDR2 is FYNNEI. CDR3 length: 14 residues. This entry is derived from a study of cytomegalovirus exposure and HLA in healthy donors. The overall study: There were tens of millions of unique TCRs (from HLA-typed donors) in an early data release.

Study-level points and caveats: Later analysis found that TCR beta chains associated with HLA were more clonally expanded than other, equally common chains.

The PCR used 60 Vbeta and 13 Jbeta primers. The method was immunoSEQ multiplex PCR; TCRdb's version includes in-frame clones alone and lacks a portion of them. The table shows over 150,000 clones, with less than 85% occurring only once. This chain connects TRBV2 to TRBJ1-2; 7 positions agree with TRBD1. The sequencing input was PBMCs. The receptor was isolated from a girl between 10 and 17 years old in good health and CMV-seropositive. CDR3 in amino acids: CASGDRRASYGYTF. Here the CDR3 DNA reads TGTGCCAGCGGGGACAGACGGGCTAGCTATGGCTACACCTTC.